This entry describes one T cell receptor beta chain. No antigen is known for it. The sample belongs to a study of T cell responses to AZD1222 COVID-19 vaccine. Germline CDR1 reads SGHRS; CDR2 reads YFSETQ. Trimming removed 3 bases from V and 0 bases from J; junction bases left unmatched: 9. The CDR3 is 17 amino acids. The table came from immunoSEQ multiplex PCR; TCRdb's copy has only in-frame clones and leaves some out. Altogether some 110,000 clones are present, over 75% being singletons, with the ten largest covering around 9.4%. Study-level points and caveats: Spike-specific TCR breadth and depth both grew after two AZD1222 doses. It was only after the peak T cell response that any repertoires were sampled.

The sample here was peripheral blood, taken on day 0 of AZD1222 vaccination. This clonotype was sampled from an adult in good health. The chain couples TRBV5-1 to TRBJ1-3, with 7 bases matching TRBD1. As DNA, the CDR3 is TGCGCCAGCAGCTCGTCCGACAGGGTCTACTCTGGAAACACCATATATTTT. Translated, it gives CASSSSDRVYSGNTIYF.